The 8 T cell receptor beta chains below were found in one sample sequenced in a study of beta chain features in type 1 diabetes. The isolated RNA, all of it, was reverse transcribed, so expressed TCRB transcripts were what got sequenced. Produced via immunoSEQ multiplex PCR; TCRdb's table is partial and in-frame only. The sample holds some 410,000 clones; more than 11% are singletons and the top ten take 0.035% to 0.045%. The sample taken for sequencing was naive CD4+ T cells from blood. All receptors derive from a man younger than 40 in good health.

The J gene is TRBJ1-1, the V gene TRBV29-1; D not certain. The germline gives CDR1 SQVTM, CDR2 ANQGSEA. Trimming took off 4 bases at V and 6 bases at J, with 15 bases between the two ends. There are 13 residues in the CDR3. DNA of the CDR3: TGCAGCGTTGGCGCTCAGTACACTGCTGAAGCTTTCTTT. Amino acids: CSVGAQYTAEAFF.

This clone was detected only a few times. The gene calls are TRBV10-2 and TRBJ2-1; maybe TRBD2 (5 bases). The V and J ends lost 8 bases and 6 bases respectively, with 14 bases between them. Germline CDR1 and CDR2: WSHSY and SAAADI. The CDR3 consists of 13 residues. CDR3 DNA sequence: TGCGCCAGCCAACCCGTACTAGGCAATGAGCAGTTCTTC. It is translated as CASQPVLGNEQFF.

This clone was found a few times. This chain joins TRBV7-2 and TRBJ1-3; possibly TRBD1 for D (5 bases). Germline CDR1 is SGHTA and CDR2 is FQGNSA. The V end was cut by 5 bases, the J end by 5 bases, with 13 bases between. The CDR3 consists of 14 residues. In DNA form, the CDR3 reads TGTGCCAGCAGCAAGGACGGGGGAAGAAACACCATATATTTT. Its translation: CASSKDGGRNTIYF.

The chain has TRBV7-9 and TRBJ2-3; 12 bases line up with TRBD1. The CDR3 is 16 residues long. CDR1 and CDR2 (germline): SEHNR, FQNEAQ (reference sequence). After removal of 5 bases from V and 4 bases from J, the junction contained 7 bases not matched to a gene. The CDR3 reads CASSPRDRGLADTQYF. CDR3 in DNA: TGTGCCAGCAGCCCTAGGGACAGGGGGCTTGCAGATACGCAGTATTTT. Complete variable domain (other parts from reference TRBV7-9 and TRBJ2-3): DTGVSQNPRHKITKRGQNVTFRCDPISEHNRLYWYRQTLGQGPEFLTYFQNEAQLEKSRLLSDRFSAERPKGSFSTLEIQRTEQGDSAMYLCASSPRDRGLADTQYFGPGTRLTVL.

The V and J genes are TRBV2 and TRBJ1-1, with D unclear. CDR3 size: 12 residues. Germline-derived CDR1 and CDR2 are SNHLY and FYNNEI. The V end was cut by 7 bases, the J end by 0 bases, with 6 bases between. The chain's CDR3 is CASNTLNTEAFF. The CDR3 DNA follows: TGTGCCAGCAATACTCTGAACACTGAAGCTTTCTTT.

A few counts support this clone. This rearrangement joins TRBV15 to TRBJ2-1; the D is unclear. The V end lost 2 bases, the J end lost 8 bases, and 7 bases lay between the germline ends. The CDR3 spans 12 residues. Germline V gives CDR1 LNHNV, CDR2 YYDKDF (reference sequence). DNA of the CDR3: TGTGCCACCAGCAGAAAGAAGCATGAGCAGTTCTTC. This sequence encodes CATSRKKHEQFF.

This clone came up a few times. The V and J genes are TRBV29-1 and TRBJ2-3, with D unresolved. CDR3 length equals 8 residues. V was clipped by 7 bases and J by 6 bases, with 2 bases between them. The germline CDR1 and CDR2 sequences are SQVTM and ANQGSEA. The CDR3: CSGDTQYF. DNA for the CDR3: TGCAGCGGCGATACGCAGTATTTT.

The sample holds a few counts of this clone. V and J are TRBV10-3 and TRBJ2-5; the match to TRBD2 covers 7 bases. Germline CDR1 reads ENHRY; CDR2 reads SYGVKD. With V trimmed by 2 bases and J by 3 bases, 0 bases remained unmatched. The CDR3 contains 13 residues. In DNA, the CDR3 is TGTGCCATCAGTGAGCGGGGGGAAGAGACCCAGTACTTC. Translated: CAISERGEETQYF.